These T cell receptor beta chains were read from a single sample in a study of T-cell reconstitution after alpha-beta-depleted transplantation in children. TCRdb used MiXCR to reprocess the PCR reads, holding one entry per CDR3 protein. Of hundreds of thousands of distinct CDR3 sequences detected, 15% to 20% appear once; the ten largest clones hold roughly 40%. This material consisted of PBMCs, mostly from graft donor cells, taken 360 days after TCRalphabeta/CD19-depleted stem cell transplant. These TCRs come from a male patient between 2 and 15 years old who had a stem cell transplant for acute lymphoblastic leukemia, so the T cells may come from the graft donor. Each CDR3 is given with its conserved first and last residue. D genes are given only for firm matches. Expanded clones are given a class, and other clones once, few, many or no size at all.

.	TRBV29-1	TRBJ1-1	.	CSVVRDAVRAFF	TGCAGCGTTGTTAGGGACGCCGTGAGGGCTTTCTTT
TRBD2	TRBV29-1	TRBJ2-1	.	CSAYPTSGSYNEQFF	TGCAGCGCCTATCCGACTAGCGGGAGCTACAATGAGCAGTTCTTC
TRBD2	TRBV9	TRBJ2-7	.	CASSPSGTYGYEQYF	TGTGCCAGCAGCCCTAGCGGGACATACGGCTACGAGCAGTACTTC
.	TRBV28	TRBJ2-1	.	CASSPPRDAHNEQFF	TGTGCCAGCAGTCCCCCCCGGGACGCCCACAATGAGCAGTTCTTC
.	TRBV28	TRBJ1-5	few	CATANPGRRNQPQHF	TGTGCCACCGCGAACCCTGGGCGGAGAAATCAGCCCCAGCATTTT
.	TRBV4-3	TRBJ2-7	.	CASSQGPGNYEQYF	TGCGCCAGCAGCCAAGGGCCGGGCAACTACGAGCAGTACTTC
.	TRBV3-1	TRBJ1-1	few	CASSRGPLNTEAFF	TGTGCCAGCAGCCGCGGACCGCTAAACACTGAAGCTTTCTTT
.	TRBV25-1	TRBJ1-1	.	CASSEVEVSEAFF	TGTGCCAGCAGTGAAGTCGAGGTGTCTGAAGCTTTCTTT
.	TRBV4-1	TRBJ2-3	many	CASSQGAGGGSDTQYF	TGCGCCAGCAGCCAAGGGGCCGGCGGGGGCTCAGATACGCAGTATTTT
TRBD1	TRBV19	TRBJ2-4	few	CASSPTGQGNIQYF	TGTGCCAGTAGTCCAACGGGACAGGGAAACATTCAGTACTTC
TRBD1	TRBV6-4	TRBJ2-3	few	CASSNTGGESDTQYF	TGTGCCAGCAGTAACACAGGGGGCGAGTCTGATACGCAGTATTTT
TRBD2	TRBV30	TRBJ2-7	.	CAWSRTSGGGKQYF	TGTGCCTGGAGTCGGACTAGCGGGGGGGGCAAGCAGTACTTC
TRBD1	TRBV19	TRBJ2-1	few	CASSMWWGDRGSYNEQFF	TGTGCCAGTAGTATGTGGTGGGGTGACAGGGGCTCCTACAATGAGCAGTTCTTC
.	TRBV4-1	TRBJ2-3	few	CASDRDSSTDTQYF	TGCGCCAGCGACCGGGACTCCAGTACAGATACGCAGTATTTT
TRBD1	TRBV12-3/TRBV12-4	TRBJ2-7	many	CASSLRQGRTYEQYF	TGTGCCAGCAGTTTACGACAGGGGAGAACCTACGAGCAGTACTTC
TRBD2	TRBV15	TRBJ2-5	many	CATSVLAGAKYF	TGTGCCACCAGCGTACTAGCGGGAGCCAAGTACTTC
.	TRBV27	TRBJ2-1	.	CASSLAVISSYNEQFF	TGTGCCAGCAGTTTAGCGGTAATCTCCTCCTACAATGAGCAGTTCTTC
.	TRBV11-2	TRBJ2-2	.	CASSLPIGSGNTGELFF	TGTGCCAGCAGCTTACCCATAGGTAGCGGGAACACCGGGGAGCTGTTTTTT
.	TRBV5-1	TRBJ1-5	many	CASSLGHGSNQPQHF	TGCGCCAGCAGCTTGGGACACGGGAGCAATCAGCCCCAGCATTTT
TRBD1	TRBV11-3	TRBJ2-2	.	CASSGTGGASGELFF	TGTGCCAGCAGCGGGACAGGGGGCGCGAGCGGGGAGCTGTTTTTT
TRBD2	TRBV12-3/TRBV12-4	TRBJ2-3	few	CASSPGTSGRADTQYF	TGTGCCAGCAGTCCCGGGACTAGCGGGAGGGCAGATACGCAGTATTTT
.	TRBV25-1	TRBJ1-1	.	CASSGQENTEAFF	TGTGCCAGCAGTGGGCAAGAGAACACTGAAGCTTTCTTT
.	TRBV7-3	TRBJ2-2	.	CASSPLLNTGELFF	TGTGCCAGCAGCCCATTATTGAACACCGGGGAGCTGTTTTTT
TRBD2	TRBV10-1	TRBJ2-1	.	CASSDSTSGRINEQFF	TGCGCCAGCAGTGATTCGACTAGCGGGAGGATTAATGAGCAGTTCTTC
TRBD2	TRBV5-1	TRBJ2-1	.	CASSTGLAVNNEQFF	TGCGCCAGCAGCACAGGACTAGCGGTTAACAATGAGCAGTTCTTC
.	TRBV4-2	TRBJ1-3	few	CASSPDSAPSGNTIYF	TGTGCCAGCAGCCCGGACAGCGCTCCTTCTGGAAACACCATATATTTT
TRBD1	TRBV19	TRBJ2-1	.	CASSMGRDRALNEQFF	TGTGCCAGTAGTATGGGTAGAGACAGGGCGTTAAATGAGCAGTTCTTC
TRBD1	TRBV29-1	TRBJ2-3	many	CSVWTGATDTQYF	TGCAGCGTCTGGACAGGGGCGACAGATACGCAGTATTTT
.	TRBV5-5	TRBJ2-7	.	CASTDGGYEQYF	TGTGCCAGCACCGATGGGGGCTACGAGCAGTACTTC
TRBD2	TRBV12-3/TRBV12-4	TRBJ2-4	.	CASSFRGGPKNIQYF	TGTGCCAGCAGTTTCCGGGGGGGGCCCAAAAACATTCAGTACTTC
TRBD2	TRBV4-3	TRBJ2-1	.	CASSHTSGRPTNEQFF	TGCGCCAGCAGCCACACTAGCGGGCGCCCCACGAATGAGCAGTTCTTC
TRBD1	TRBV7-9	TRBJ1-6	few	CASSPKGQGVSPLHF	TGTGCCAGCAGCCCCAAGGGACAGGGGGTTTCACCCCTCCACTTT
.	TRBV5-5	TRBJ2-2	few	CASSLVGRRTGELFF	TGTGCCAGCAGCTTGGTTGGGAGAAGGACCGGGGAGCTGTTTTTT
.	TRBV28	TRBJ1-1	.	CASSLLGEIGREAFF	TGTGCCAGCAGTTTATTGGGGGAAATTGGCAGGGAAGCTTTCTTT
.	TRBV20-1	TRBJ1-1	.	CSARGWSGGMNTEAFF	TGCAGTGCTAGAGGTTGGTCCGGGGGCATGAACACTGAAGCTTTCTTT
.	TRBV5-1	TRBJ1-4	few	CASSLGSVNEKLFF	TGCGCCAGCAGCTTGGGGTCAGTTAATGAAAAACTGTTTTTT
.	TRBV9	TRBJ1-2	few	CASSVVAGHGRYGYTF	TGTGCCAGCAGCGTAGTGGCAGGGCACGGACGCTATGGCTACACCTTC
TRBD1	TRBV12-3/TRBV12-4	TRBJ2-5	.	CASSPGQKKETQYF	TGTGCCAGCAGCCCGGGACAGAAAAAAGAGACCCAGTACTTC
.	TRBV4-1	TRBJ1-2	.	CASSQASGVDGYTF	TGCGCCAGCAGCCAAGCAAGTGGCGTGGATGGCTACACCTTC
TRBD1	TRBV12-3/TRBV12-4	TRBJ2-7	.	CASSLEDRDSYEQYF	TGTGCCAGCAGTTTAGAAGACAGGGACTCCTACGAGCAGTACTTC
.	TRBV20-1	TRBJ2-1	.	CSAPPGVLRPRYSYNEQFF	TGCAGTGCCCCTCCGGGGGTGTTACGGCCCCGATACTCCTACAATGAGCAGTTCTTC
TRBD2	TRBV13	TRBJ2-5	.	CTFSFSALLAGGPEETQYF	TGTACCTTCAGCTTTAGCGCGCTCCTAGCGGGAGGGCCCGAGGAGACCCAGTACTTC
.	TRBV20-1	TRBJ1-5	.	CSARYVGNQPQHF	TGCAGTGCTAGATACGTGGGGAATCAGCCCCAGCATTTT
.	TRBV4-3	TRBJ1-1	few	CASSQDIRASLSQAFF	TGCGCCAGCAGCCAAGATATACGGGCCAGTCTCAGTCAAGCTTTCTTT
.	TRBV11-2	TRBJ2-1	many	CASSLVAVNEQFF	TGTGCCAGCAGCTTAGTTGCGGTCAATGAGCAGTTCTTC
.	TRBV20-1	TRBJ1-1	.	CSASPGGGRTEAFF	TGCAGTGCCTCCCCCGGGGGGGGTAGGACTGAAGCTTTCTTT
.	TRBV24-1	TRBJ2-3	.	CATSAGDRSTDTQYF	TGTGCCACCTCCGCGGGGGACAGATCCACAGATACGCAGTATTTT
.	TRBV6-1	TRBJ2-7	.	CASRHRGGLHNEQYF	TGTGCCAGCAGGCATCGGGGTGGACTCCATAACGAGCAGTACTTC
.	TRBV7-9	TRBJ1-6	few	CASSLDRVEKNSPLHF	TGTGCCAGCAGCTTAGACAGGGTGGAAAAGAATTCACCCCTCCACTTT
.	TRBV29-1	TRBJ2-3	few	CSVEADTDTQYF	TGCAGCGTTGAAGCCGACACAGATACGCAGTATTTT
TRBD2	TRBV4-3	TRBJ2-7	.	CASSQDSGRGYEQYF	TGCGCCAGCAGCCAAGATAGCGGGAGGGGATACGAGCAGTACTTC
.	TRBV29-1	TRBJ1-5	many	CSVGENDQPQHF	TGCAGCGTTGGAGAGAATGATCAGCCCCAGCATTTT
.	TRBV4-1	TRBJ2-7	few	CASSQAGTPSSYEQYF	TGCGCCAGCAGCCAGGCCGGGACTCCCAGCTCCTACGAGCAGTACTTC